This TCR beta chain stems from a study of response to subunit inactivated influenza vaccine. General study findings and limits: Only a handful of new T cells, the authors suggested, are recruited with each seasonal influenza vaccination.

Germline V CDR1 and CDR2: SNHLY, FYNNEI. V dropped 7 bases and J dropped 1 base, with 10 bases sitting between them. CDR3 size: 14 residues. The sample holds a few counts of this clonotype. Its specificity is unknown. One entry per CDR3 protein, called by TCRdb with MiXCR from the RT-PCR reads. Of about 520,000 distinct CDR3 sequences in the sample, around 7.7% were seen once. Specimen: PBMCs from blood, collected roughly 24 months after vaccination. The origin of this receptor is a man between 50 and 69 years old who received an inactivated influenza vaccine. The chain joins TRBV2 to TRBJ2-2; weak D call: TRBD1 (6 bases). CDR3 sequence: CASTARGNTGELFF. The CDR3 nucleotides are TGTGCCAGCACGGCCAGGGGGAACACCGGGGAGCTGTTTTTT.